This T cell receptor beta chain came from a study of T cells in tuberculosis. Sequencing used immunoSEQ multiplex PCR; TCRdb keeps in-frame clones, though not all of them. The sample includes tens of thousands of clones, more than 90% of them seen just once. Findings and caveats of the study: Shorter CDR3-alpha in active tuberculosis partly drove smaller distances. Using the GMM-specific repertoire gave about 85% accuracy versus approximately 70% with motifs. Active tuberculosis cases were adults; controls were adolescents.

Details on this clone: Its specificity is unknown.

The trim removed 0 bases at V and 0 bases at J, leaving 5 bases unmatched. CDR3 length: 18 residues. CDR1 and CDR2 from the germline V gene are SGHRS and YFSETQ. The source of this sequence is a donor between 10 and 35 years old with latent tuberculosis or without tuberculosis infection. Some clones in this sample may be carry-over from other donors' samples. The sample was PBMCs. This chain links TRBV5-1 with TRBJ2-6; TRBD2 agrees at 8 bases. The DNA for the CDR3 is TGCGCCAGCAGCTTGGGAACGGGGGGGGCCTCTGGGGCCAACGTCCTGACTTTC. It encodes CASSLGTGGASGANVLTF.